Below, 15 T cell receptor beta chains from the same sample are listed, as sequenced in a study of cytomegalovirus exposure and HLA in healthy donors. PCR employed 60 Vbeta and 13 Jbeta primers. Clones were read by immunoSEQ multiplex PCR, and TCRdb kept only the in-frame ones, dropping some. The sample holds 200,000 to 250,000 clones, about 80% seen once. Sequences were obtained from PBMCs. All receptors come from a woman aged 55-70 years in good health and CMV-seropositive.

The rearrangement joins TRBV5-4 to TRBJ2-2, with TRBD1 matching over 7 bases. The CDR3 spans 17 residues. The germline V gene encodes CDR1 SGHNT and CDR2 YYREEE (reference sequence). J was trimmed by 0 bases and V by 0 bases; bases with no gene match: 5. CDR3 DNA: TGTGCCAGCAGCTTGGGAGGGGGCGGCCCGAACACCGGGGAGCTGTTTTTT. Encoded protein: CASSLGGGGPNTGELFF.

This clone was found once. The junction departs from germline at one end; a sequencing error may be responsible. This rearrangement joins TRBV7-9 to TRBJ1-4, with TRBD1 matching over 10 bases. The CDR3 is made up of 15 amino acids. The germline CDR1 and CDR2 sequences are SEHNR and FQNEAQ (reference sequence). The CDR3 is CSSRGQGATNEKLFF. Written as DNA, the CDR3 is TGTTCCAGCAGAGGACAGGGGGCAACTAATGAAAAACTGTTTTTT.

The V and J genes are TRBV29-1 and TRBJ1-1; D not certain. The CDR3 covers 14 residues. Trimming removed 1 base from V and 4 bases from J, with 13 bases in between. In germline, CDR1 is SQVTM, CDR2 ANQGSEA. DNA for the CDR3: TGCAGCGTTGAAGGGGCGGGGAGAGCCACTGAAGCTTTCTTT. Amino acid sequence: CSVEGAGRATEAFF.

The rearrangement links TRBV4-3 to TRBJ2-2, with D unresolved. CDR1 and CDR2 from the germline V gene are LGHNA and YSLEER. V lost 4 bases and J lost 2, with 11 bases in between. CDR3 length: 15 amino acids. In DNA form, the CDR3 reads TGCGCCAGCAGCCTCGGGTCAGCTAACACCGGGGAGCTGTTTTTT. It yields the protein CASSLGSANTGELFF.

The sample holds a few counts of this clone. The chain couples TRBV5-1 to TRBJ1-2, with D possibly TRBD1 on 5 matching bases. V lost 0 bases, J lost 7 bases, and 19 bases lay in between. Germline V gene sequence: CDR1 SGHRS, CDR2 YFSETQ. This CDR3 comprises 16 residues. CDR3 coding DNA: TGCGCCAGCAGCTTGGACCTCGGGCAGGGAATGTTTGGCTACACCTTC. Translation: CASSLDLGQGMFGYTF.

V is TRBV27 and J is TRBJ1-2; TRBD1 might be the D (5 bases). This CDR3 contains 15 residues. Germline CDR1 is MNHEY and CDR2 is SMNVEV (reference sequence). V was trimmed by 5 bases and J by 4 bases, leaving 17 bases between them. The CDR3: CASSPQHLTGYGYTF. The CDR3 nucleotides are TGTGCCAGCAGTCCTCAACACCTCACAGGCTATGGCTACACCTTC.

V and J are TRBV5-1 and TRBJ1-2; 10 bases fit TRBD1. J lost 6 bases, V lost 3 bases, and 5 bases had no gene match. The CDR3 length is 14 residues. The V gene's germline CDR1 is SGHRS and CDR2 YFSETQ. CDR3 in amino acids: CASSSRQGADGYTF. The CDR3 region has the DNA TGCGCCAGCAGCTCCAGACAGGGGGCGGATGGCTACACCTTC. Filled out from reference TRBV5-1 and TRBJ1-2, the complete variable domain reads KAGVTQTPRYLIKTRGQQVTLSCSPISGHRSVSWYQQTPGQGLQFLFEYFSETQRNKGNFPGRFSGRQFSNSRSEMNVSTLELGDSALYLCASSSRQGADGYTFGSGTRLTVV.

The V gene is TRBV9, the J gene TRBJ2-7; TRBD2 agrees at 13 bases. CDR1 is SGDLS, CDR2 YYNGEE, per germline. There are 15 residues in the CDR3. The ends lost 3 bases at V and 3 bases at J; junction bases unmatched: 3. As DNA, the CDR3 is TGTGCCAGCAGCGGGCGGACTAGCGGGAGCTACGAGCAGTACTTC. Its protein is CASSGRTSGSYEQYF. Using reference TRBV9 and TRBJ2-7 for the parts outside the CDR3, the full variable domain is DSGVTQTPKHLITATGQRVTLRCSPRSGDLSVYWYQQSLDQGLQFLIQYYNGEERAKGNILERFSAQQFPDLHSELNLSSLELGDSALYFCASSGRTSGSYEQYFGPGTRLTVT.

The rearrangement joins TRBV5-1 to TRBJ2-3, with D perhaps matching TRBD2 (6 bases). The CDR3 is 14 residues long. Deletions cut 0 bases from V and 4 bases from J, with 9 bases between. Germline assignment: CDR1 SGHRS and CDR2 YFSETQ. The CDR3 sequence is CASSLDTGADTQYF. The DNA for the CDR3 is TGCGCCAGCAGCTTGGACACGGGGGCAGATACGCAGTATTTT. The complete variable domain, with remaining parts taken from reference TRBV5-1 and TRBJ2-3, reads KAGVTQTPRYLIKTRGQQVTLSCSPISGHRSVSWYQQTPGQGLQFLFEYFSETQRNKGNFPGRFSGRQFSNSRSEMNVSTLELGDSALYLCASSLDTGADTQYFGPGTRLTVL.

In this sample, this clone turned up a few times. The identical CDR3 is also encoded by other nucleotide sequences in the sample. The genes are TRBV7-2 and TRBJ1-2, with D maybe TRBD1 (5 bases). Germline lookup yields CDR1 SGHTA and CDR2 FQGNSA. Trimming took 4 bases from V and 2 from J, leaving 8 bases between them. The CDR3 has 13 residues. The CDR3 region has the DNA TGTGCCAGCAGCTCAGGGCAGAACTATGGCTACACCTTC. This translates into CASSSGQNYGYTF.

The chain employs TRBV5-4 and TRBJ2-2, with 10 bases aligning to TRBD1. CDR1 is SGHNT and CDR2 is YYREEE in the germline V gene (reference sequence). The ends lost 4 bases at V and 4 bases at J; junction bases unmatched: 4. This CDR3 region has 15 residues. CDR3 DNA sequence: TGTGCCAGCAGCCCGCGGACAGGGGGCACCGGGGAGCTGTTTTTT. Translation: CASSPRTGGTGELFF.

This chain joins TRBV6-4 and TRBJ1-2, with 8 bases fitting TRBD1. The junction had 8 bases not matched to a gene; V was cut back by 7 bases and J by 7 bases. The CDR3 extends over 13 amino acids. The germline CDR1 and CDR2 sequences are MRHNA and SNTAGT. CDR3 loop: CASIFVGQAGYTF. The DNA for the CDR3 is TGTGCCAGCATATTTGTGGGACAGGCTGGCTACACCTTC.

The V and J genes are TRBV6-5 and TRBJ1-4, with D perhaps TRBD1 (6 bases). V dropped 0 bases and J dropped 5 bases, with 10 bases sitting between them. CDR1 and CDR2 (germline): MNHEY, SVGAGI. CDR3 size: 15 residues. As DNA, the CDR3 is TGTGCCAGCAGTTACTCGAGGGACACCAATGAAAAACTGTTTTTT. It yields the protein CASSYSRDTNEKLFF.

The chain has TRBV7-9 and TRBJ1-6; a possible D gene is TRBD1 (5 bases). Trimming shortened V by 1 base and J by 8 bases, and 12 bases separated the two germline ends. The CDR3 has 15 amino acids. The germline V gene encodes CDR1 SEHNR and CDR2 FQNEAQ (reference sequence). The CDR3 DNA reads TGTGCCAGCAGCTTAGGGGGACTCCGGGATTCACCCCTCCACTTT. Protein sequence: CASSLGGLRDSPLHF. Looking up the rest from reference TRBV7-9 and TRBJ1-6 gives the full variable domain: DTGVSQNPRHKITKRGQNVTFRCDPISEHNRLYWYRQTLGQGPEFLTYFQNEAQLEKSRLLSDRFSAERPKGSFSTLEIQRTEQGDSAMYLCASSLGGLRDSPLHFGNGTRLTVT.

The chain carries TRBV6-6 and TRBJ1-2, with a possible D match to TRBD1 (5 bases). Germline V gives CDR1 MNHNY, CDR2 SVGAGI (reference sequence). CDR3 size: 14 residues. Deletions cut 6 bases from V and 2 bases from J, with 13 bases between. This chain's CDR3 is CASSPGQRNYGYTF. CDR3 nucleotide sequence: TGTGCCAGCAGCCCTGGACAACGCAACTATGGCTACACCTTC.